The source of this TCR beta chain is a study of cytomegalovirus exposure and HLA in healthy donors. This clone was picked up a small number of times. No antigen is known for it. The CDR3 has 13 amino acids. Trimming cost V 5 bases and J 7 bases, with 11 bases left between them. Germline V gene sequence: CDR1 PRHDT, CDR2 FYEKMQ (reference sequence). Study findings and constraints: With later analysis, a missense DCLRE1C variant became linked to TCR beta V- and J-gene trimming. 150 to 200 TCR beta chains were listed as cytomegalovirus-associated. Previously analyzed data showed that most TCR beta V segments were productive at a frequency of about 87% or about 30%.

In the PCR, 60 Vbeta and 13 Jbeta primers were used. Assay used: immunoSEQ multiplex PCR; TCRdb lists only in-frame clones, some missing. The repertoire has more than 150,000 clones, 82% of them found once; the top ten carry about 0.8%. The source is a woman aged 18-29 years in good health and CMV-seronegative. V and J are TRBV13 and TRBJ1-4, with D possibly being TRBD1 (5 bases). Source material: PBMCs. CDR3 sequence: CASSPTGGEKLFF. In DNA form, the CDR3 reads TGTGCCAGCAGCCCTACAGGCGGTGAAAAACTGTTTTTT.